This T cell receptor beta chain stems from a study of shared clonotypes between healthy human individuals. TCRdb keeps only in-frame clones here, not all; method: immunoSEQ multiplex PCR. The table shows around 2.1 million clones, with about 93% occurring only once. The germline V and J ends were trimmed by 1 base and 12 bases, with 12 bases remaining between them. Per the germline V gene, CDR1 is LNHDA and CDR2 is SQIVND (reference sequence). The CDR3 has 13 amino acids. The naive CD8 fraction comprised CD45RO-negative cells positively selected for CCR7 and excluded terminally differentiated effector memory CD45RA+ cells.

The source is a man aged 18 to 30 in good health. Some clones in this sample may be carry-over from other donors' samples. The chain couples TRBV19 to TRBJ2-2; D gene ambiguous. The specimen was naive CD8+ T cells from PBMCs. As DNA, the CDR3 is TGTGCCAGTAGTATAGGTTCGGCGGCGCAGCTGTTTTTT. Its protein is CASSIGSAAQLFF.